This T cell receptor beta chain was captured in a study of blood T cells in healthy people across ages. This clonotype was counted once. This clone may be a read error of a much larger clone one base away. The CDR3 extends over 14 amino acids. Germline CDR1 SNHLY, CDR2 FYNNEI. The use of a sample-barcoded 5' primer and a J-beta primer mix characterized a second PCR of about 7 to 12 cycles. MiXCR was run by TCRdb on the 5' RACE reads, yielding one entry per CDR3 protein. The sample holds more than 750,000 distinct CDR3 sequences, just under 30% seen once. These sequences were also reported in another study, on T cells of mothers and their children. That work contributes: Related mother-child pairs showed slightly, non-significantly higher overlap than unrelated pairs.

V gene TRBV2 combines with J gene TRBJ2-7; 8 bases match TRBD1. Sequences were obtained from blood. The sequence was obtained from a woman in her thirties or forties in good health. The CDR3 bases are TGTGCCAGCAGTGAAAGACAGGGGAGCTACAAGCAGTACTTC. It yields the protein CASSERQGSYKQYF. Combining the CDR3 with reference TRBV2 and TRBJ2-7 gives the whole variable domain EPEVTQTPSHQVTQMGQEVILRCVPISNHLYFYWYRQILGQKVEFLVSFYNNEISEKSEIFDDQFSVERPDGSNFTLKIRSTKLEDSAMYFCASSERQGSYKQYFGPGTRLTVT.